A single sample gave rise to the 19 T cell receptor beta chains below, sequenced in a study of early T cells in non-severe SARS-CoV-2 infection. One entry per CDR3 protein, called by TCRdb with MiXCR from the 5' RACE reads. The data hold approximately 77,000 distinct CDR3 sequences, with roughly 12% observed a single time. The sequencing sample was made of whole blood. The receptors were sampled from an adult who was a healthcare worker with PCR-confirmed SARS-CoV-2 infection or an uninfected control (not recorded which).

This clonotype occurred a few times. The chain is built from TRBV2 and TRBJ2-6, with D maybe TRBD1 (5 bases). The germline gives CDR1 SNHLY, CDR2 FYNNEI. The CDR3 length is 14 residues. V was clipped by 3 bases and J by 4 bases, with 7 bases between them. For the CDR3, the DNA is TGTGCCAGCAGTGACAGGGCGGGGGCCAACGTCCTGACTTTC. It specifies CASSDRAGANVLTF. Together with reference TRBV2 and TRBJ2-6, the CDR3 gives the full variable domain: EPEVTQTPSHQVTQMGQEVILRCVPISNHLYFYWYRQILGQKVEFLVSFYNNEISEKSEIFDDQFSVERPDGSNFTLKIRSTKLEDSAMYFCASSDRAGANVLTFGAGSRLTVL.

This clonotype was recorded many times. The V call is TRBV29-1, the J call TRBJ1-2, with D perhaps matching TRBD1 (6 bases). In germline, CDR1 is SQVTM, CDR2 ANQGSEA. The CDR3 extends over 15 amino acids. Trimming removed 6 bases from V and 6 bases from J, with 23 bases in between. The CDR3 DNA reads TGCAGCGTCGAACAGGGCGGGAGTTTAAAAGATGGCTACACCTTC. Translating gives CSVEQGGSLKDGYTF.

This clonotype turned up a few times. J is TRBJ1-2 and V is TRBV29-1; D is possibly TRBD1 (6 bases). This CDR3 comprises 14 residues. V gave up 7 bases and J gave up 3 bases, with 18 bases separating them. From germline, CDR1 is SQVTM and CDR2 ANQGSEA. The CDR3 DNA is TGCAGCGCCCCGGAGGGGGGGCGCGACTATGGCTACACCTTC. This encodes CSAPEGGRDYGYTF.

The chain employs TRBV6-1 and TRBJ2-7; 11 bases align to TRBD1. This CDR3 contains 15 residues. Germline loops: CDR1 MNHNS, CDR2 SASEGT. The J segment lost 3 bases and the V segment lost 4 bases, leaving 5 bases of the junction unmatched. The CDR3 bases are TGTGCCAGCAGTGTAACCGGGACAGGGGGCTACGAGCAGTACTTC. This encodes CASSVTGTGGYEQYF.

In its sample, this clonotype was seen a few times. J is TRBJ2-5 and V is TRBV4-1; D gene ambiguous. The CDR3 contains 14 residues. Germline loops: CDR1 MGHRA, CDR2 YSYEKL. V lost 3 bases and J lost 5, with 13 bases in between. As DNA, the CDR3 is TGCGCCAGCAGCCATCCGCAGGAATGGGAGACCCAGTACTTC. This gives the protein CASSHPQEWETQYF.

This clonotype has a handful of counts. The rearrangement joins TRBV2 to TRBJ2-1; D not certain. The germline V gene encodes CDR1 SNHLY and CDR2 FYNNEI. The CDR3 totals 18 residues. Trimming left V 6 bases short and J 2 bases short, with 23 bases between. The CDR3: CASSWEGSPRRAYNEQFF. The CDR3 coding sequence is TGTGCCAGCAGCTGGGAAGGATCCCCGCGTCGGGCCTACAATGAGCAGTTCTTC.

This clonotype has at least ten counts. The chain is built from TRBV6-5 and TRBJ2-3; no reliable D call. With 4 bases removed from V and 2 bases from J, the gap between germline ends came to 13 bases. Germline loops: CDR1 MNHEY, CDR2 SVGAGI. The CDR3 has 15 residues. CDR3 protein: CASSSLRSFTDTQYF. For the CDR3, the DNA is TGTGCCAGCAGTTCCCTTCGAAGTTTCACAGATACGCAGTATTTT.

This clonotype has just one count. The chain links TRBV28 to TRBJ1-2; D is undetermined. Between the trimmed V and J ends, which lost 5 bases and 4 bases, there was a span of 20 bases. This CDR3 is built from 16 residues. Germline V gives CDR1 MDHEN, CDR2 SYDVKM. Written as DNA, the CDR3 is TGTGCCAGCAGTACTTCCTTCGGGCGTCCTGGCTATGGCTACACCTTC. Translated: CASSTSFGRPGYGYTF.

This clonotype has more than one count but fewer than ten. V is TRBV14 and J is TRBJ2-1; D is possibly TRBD2 (6 bases). Germline V gene sequence: CDR1 SGHDN, CDR2 FVKESK. The CDR3 has 14 residues. With 2 bases removed from V and 3 bases from J, the gap between germline ends came to 8 bases. This CDR3 is CASSQTSSYNEQFF. As DNA, the CDR3 is TGTGCCAGCAGCCAAACTAGCAGCTACAATGAGCAGTTCTTC. Complete variable domain (other parts from reference TRBV14 and TRBJ2-1): EAGVTQFPSHSVIEKGQTVTLRCDPISGHDNLYWYRRVMGKEIKFLLHFVKESKQDESGMPNNRFLAERTGGTYSTLKVQPAELEDSGVYFCASSQTSSYNEQFFGPGTRLTVL.

There are many counts of this clonotype. The rearrangement uses TRBV19 and TRBJ2-2, with 7 bases lining up with TRBD2. V lost 3 bases, J lost 5 bases, and 0 bases stayed unmatched. CDR3 length: 13 amino acids. Germline V gene data show CDR1 as LNHDA and CDR2 as SQIVND (reference sequence). The CDR3 DNA reads TGTGCCAGTAGTATGGGGGGGACCGGGGAGCTGTTTTTT. The encoded protein is CASSMGGTGELFF.

This chain connects TRBV20-1 to TRBJ2-1; 8 bases are a match to TRBD2. V was clipped by 4 bases and J by 3 bases; unmatched bases: 23. The CDR3 spans 20 residues. Germline V CDR1 and CDR2: DFQATT, SNEGSKA (reference sequence). The CDR3 loop is CSAIDGATSGRNGLYNEQFF. Here the CDR3 DNA reads TGCAGTGCTATTGATGGGGCCACTAGCGGTAGAAACGGCCTCTACAATGAGCAGTTCTTC.

This clonotype has ten or more counts. This rearrangement joins TRBV20-1 to TRBJ2-3; D is undetermined. The CDR3 has 13 residues. The V gene lost 1 base and the J gene lost 2 bases, with 7 bases spanning the gap. The germline V gene has CDR1 DFQATT and CDR2 SNEGSKA (reference sequence). The CDR3 protein is CSARGPPTDTQYF. For the CDR3, the DNA is TGCAGTGCTAGAGGACCGCCCACAGATACGCAGTATTTT.

V and J are TRBV2 and TRBJ2-7; D possibly matches TRBD1 or TRBD2 (6 bases each). This CDR3 has 14 amino acids. Germline CDR1 reads SNHLY; CDR2 reads FYNNEI. Trimming pared 7 bases from V and 0 bases from J, leaving 13 bases between. CDR3 amino acids: CASIGGHFSYEQYF. The CDR3, as DNA: TGTGCCAGCATCGGGGGACACTTCTCCTACGAGCAGTACTTC.

In its sample, this clonotype was seen a few times. The chain has TRBV11-2 and TRBJ1-2; D is ambiguous. Per germline, CDR1 SGHAT and CDR2 FQNNGV. This CDR3 spans 16 amino acids. Trimming took off 6 bases at V and 4 bases at J, with 21 bases between the two ends. The CDR3 coding sequence is TGTGCCAGCAGAGACCTCACCGGGCCACCTCTCTATGGCTACACCTTC. It encodes CASRDLTGPPLYGYTF.

The CDR3 here is CASSLVDRDEQYF. The CDR3 DNA is TGCGCCAGCAGCTTGGTAGACAGGGACGAGCAGTACTTC. V usage is TRBV5-1 and J usage is TRBJ2-7; 7 bases are shared with TRBD1. Germline CDR1 SGHRS, CDR2 YFSETQ. The length of the CDR3 is 13 residues. After removal of 0 bases from V and 5 bases from J, the junction contained 2 bases not matched to a gene.

This clonotype was detected ten times or more. The V gene is TRBV3-1, the J gene TRBJ2-7; 7 bases align to TRBD2. The J segment lost 1 base and the V segment lost 4 bases, leaving 7 bases of the junction unmatched. CDR3 length: 15 residues. Germline lookup yields CDR1 LGHDT and CDR2 YNNKEL (reference sequence). The CDR3: CASSPLVAGSYEQYF. CDR3 bases: TGTGCCAGCAGCCCCCTGGTAGCGGGTTCCTACGAGCAGTACTTC.

The table lists this clonotype with many counts. This chain links TRBV20-1 with TRBJ2-1, with D unclear. Per the germline V gene, CDR1 is DFQATT and CDR2 is SNEGSKA (reference sequence). The CDR3 runs to 15 residues. V was shortened by 0 bases and J by 2 bases, with 11 bases between the two germline ends. The CDR3 spells CSARDDESAYNEQFF. For the CDR3, the DNA is TGCAGTGCTAGAGATGACGAGAGCGCCTACAATGAGCAGTTCTTC.

There are a few counts of this clonotype. The V gene is TRBV2, the J gene TRBJ2-5; TRBD2 matches 10 bases. V shed 5 bases and J 1 base; nucleotides not matched to a gene: 4. There are 15 residues in the CDR3. The germline V gene encodes CDR1 SNHLY and CDR2 FYNNEI. The CDR3 coding sequence is TGTGCCAGCAGTTTACTAGCGGGGACCCAAGAGACCCAGTACTTC. Protein sequence: CASSLLAGTQETQYF. Looking up the rest from reference TRBV2 and TRBJ2-5 gives the full variable domain: EPEVTQTPSHQVTQMGQEVILRCVPISNHLYFYWYRQILGQKVEFLVSFYNNEISEKSEIFDDQFSVERPDGSNFTLKIRSTKLEDSAMYFCASSLLAGTQETQYFGPGTRLLVL.

This clonotype was found a few times. The V gene is TRBV7-2, the J gene TRBJ2-5; TRBD1 aligns across 7 bases. Trimming cost V 7 bases and J 2 bases; bases outside gene matches: 10. This CDR3 contains 15 residues. Germline V gene lookup returns CDR1 SGHTA and CDR2 FQGNSA. CDR3 sequence (DNA): TGTGCCAGCACCCTAGACAGGGAACGGCAAGAGACCCAGTACTTC. It is translated as CASTLDRERQETQYF.